One and the same sample provided the 19 T cell receptor beta chains below, sequenced in a study of T cell responses to AZD1222 COVID-19 vaccine. Using immunoSEQ multiplex PCR, the repertoire was profiled, and TCRdb retains in-frame clones only, with some absent. The sample includes about 99,000 clones, about 85% of them seen just once. The specimen comprised peripheral blood, sampled on day 0 of AZD1222 vaccination. These receptor sequences come from an adult in good health.

The rearrangement links TRBV7-2 to TRBJ1-1; tentative D call: TRBD1 (5 bases). Germline CDR1 reads SGHTA; CDR2 reads FQGNSA. This CDR3 has 13 amino acids. Deletions cut 3 bases from V and 8 bases from J, with 13 bases between. CDR3 loop: CASSFGTGEEAFF. CDR3 DNA: TGTGCCAGCAGCTTTGGTACAGGCGAGGAAGCTTTCTTT.

This clone was counted between two and nine times. The V gene is TRBV10-3, the J gene TRBJ2-2, with 9 bases matching TRBD1. V dropped 6 bases and J dropped 1; count of bases not matched to a gene: 15. Germline loops: CDR1 ENHRY, CDR2 SYGVKD. This CDR3 has 19 amino acids. The CDR3 coding sequence is TGTGCCATCAGCGCAACTGGATGGGACAGGGATAGGAACACCGGGGAGCTGTTTTTT. This gives the protein CAISATGWDRDRNTGELFF.

This chain connects TRBV6-2 or TRBV6-3 to TRBJ1-4, with unresolved D. The CDR3 extends over 12 amino acids. Trimming removed 2 bases from V and 8 bases from J, with 6 bases in between. The V gene's germline CDR1 is MNHEY and CDR2 SVGEGT. CDR3 coding DNA: TGTGCCAGCAGTTACCCCACCGAAAAACTGTTTTTT. Translated, it gives CASSYPTEKLFF.

The chain couples TRBV6-2 or TRBV6-3 to TRBJ2-1, with 7 bases aligning to TRBD1. CDR3 length equals 15 residues. The germline CDR1 and CDR2 sequences are MNHEY and SVGEGT. J gave up 2 bases and V 6 bases, and 7 bases lay outside the gene matches. The CDR3 loop is CASSMRGLTYNEQFF. CDR3 nucleotide sequence: TGTGCCAGCAGCATGAGGGGGCTGACCTACAATGAGCAGTTCTTC.

This rearrangement joins TRBV15 to TRBJ1-2, with D hard to call. There are 12 residues in the CDR3. Germline assignment: CDR1 LNHNV and CDR2 YYDKDF (reference sequence). The V end was cut by 8 bases, the J end by 0 bases, with 7 bases between. The DNA for the CDR3 is TGTGCCACCTCGGGATCTAACTATGGCTACACCTTC. Its translation: CATSGSNYGYTF.

The chain uses TRBV18 and TRBJ1-5; D is unclear. This CDR3 has 15 residues. Trimming removed 2 bases at V and 4 bases at J, with 12 bases between. The germline CDR1 and CDR2 sequences are KGHSH and LQKENI. Written as DNA, the CDR3 is TGTGCCAGCTCACCATCGGATAGGGTGAATCAGCCCCAGCATTTT. Its translation is CASSPSDRVNQPQHF. Combining the CDR3 with reference TRBV18 and TRBJ1-5 gives the whole variable domain NAGVMQNPRHLVRRRGQEARLRCSPMKGHSHVYWYRQLPEEGLKFMVYLQKENIIDESGMPKERFSAEFPKEGPSILRIQQVVRGDSAAYFCASSPSDRVNQPQHFGDGTRLSIL.

This chain connects TRBV12-5 to TRBJ1-3; 7 bases are a match to TRBD1. Germline assignment: CDR1 LGHNT and CDR2 FRNRAP. The CDR3 has 16 amino acids. V shed 5 bases, J shed 0 bases, and the junction held 7 bases outside the gene matches. CDR3 in DNA: TGTGCTAGTGGTCCACAGGGGTCACACTCTGGAAACACCATATATTTT. Its protein is CASGPQGSHSGNTIYF.

This clone has a handful of counts. V usage is TRBV5-5 and J usage is TRBJ1-5; D possibly corresponds to TRBD1 (5 bases). Per the germline V gene, CDR1 is SGHKS and CDR2 is YYEKEE (reference sequence). Deletions cut 0 bases from V and 4 bases from J, with 8 bases between. This CDR3 comprises 14 residues. CDR3 loop: CASSLVAGNQPQHF. The CDR3 nucleotides are TGTGCCAGCAGCTTGGTCGCAGGGAATCAGCCCCAGCATTTT.

In this sample, this clone turned up a few times. The CDR3 here is CACCNQPQHF. The CDR3 DNA is TGTGCCTGCTGCAATCAGCCCCAGCATTTT. V and J are TRBV14 and TRBJ1-5, with D hard to call. CDR1 SGHDN and CDR2 FVKESK come from the germline V gene. The CDR3 covers 10 residues. The V and J ends lost 11 bases and 2 bases respectively, with 4 bases between them.

CDR3 amino acids: CATSRDLKGREQFF. CDR3 DNA sequence: TGTGCCACCAGCAGAGATCTTAAGGGGCGTGAGCAGTTCTTC. The chain combines TRBV15 with TRBJ2-1; possible D gene TRBD1, 5 bases. This CDR3 has 14 residues. Germline V gives CDR1 LNHNV, CDR2 YYDKDF (reference sequence). The V end lost 0 bases, the J end lost 9 bases, and 12 bases lay between the germline ends.

This sequence joins TRBV5-6 and TRBJ2-2; D gene ambiguous. The CDR3 spans 15 residues. Per germline, CDR1 SGHDT and CDR2 YYEEEE. With 0 bases removed from V and 1 base from J, the gap between germline ends came to 7 bases. The CDR3 nucleotides are TGTGCCAGCAGCTTGGGCTCGGGGAACACCGGGGAGCTGTTTTTT. It encodes CASSLGSGNTGELFF. Supplemented by reference TRBV5-6 and TRBJ2-2, the full variable domain reads DAGVTQSPTHLIKTRGQQVTLRCSPKSGHDTVSWYQQALGQGPQFIFQYYEEEERQRGNFPDRFSGHQFPNYSSELNVNALLLGDSALYLCASSLGSGNTGELFFGEGSRLTVL.

J is TRBJ1-5 and V is TRBV19, with D unclear. The CDR3 extends over 14 amino acids. CDR1 is LNHDA and CDR2 is SQIVND in the germline V gene (reference sequence). Trimming removed 4 bases from V and 7 bases from J, with 14 bases in between. The chain's CDR3 is CASSRGRGGQPQHF. The CDR3 DNA follows: TGTGCCAGTAGTAGGGGAAGAGGAGGACAGCCCCAGCATTTT.

This chain uses TRBV2 with TRBJ2-2, with 14 positions matching TRBD2. Unmatched junction bases numbered 13, after V lost 5 bases and J lost 2 bases. The CDR3 is made up of 20 amino acids. Germline lookup yields CDR1 SNHLY and CDR2 FYNNEI. In nucleotides, the CDR3 is TGTGCCAGCAGTCAGAGCCCCCCGACTAGCGGGGGGGATAACACCGGGGAGCTGTTTTTT. It encodes CASSQSPPTSGGDNTGELFF. The entire variable domain, with the rest obtained from reference TRBV2 and TRBJ2-2, is as follows: EPEVTQTPSHQVTQMGQEVILRCVPISNHLYFYWYRQILGQKVEFLVSFYNNEISEKSEIFDDQFSVERPDGSNFTLKIRSTKLEDSAMYFCASSQSPPTSGGDNTGELFFGEGSRLTVL.

This rearrangement joins TRBV5-4 to TRBJ2-5; 7 bases are shared with TRBD2. Germline CDR1 SGHNT, CDR2 YYREEE (reference sequence). Trimming at V came to 4 bases and at J to 7 bases, leaving 7 bases not matched to a gene. The CDR3 has 13 amino acids. CDR3: CASSRERGGTQYF. In nucleotides, the CDR3 is TGTGCCAGCAGCCGTGAGCGGGGAGGGACCCAGTACTTC.

V is TRBV7-2 and J is TRBJ1-3, with D unclear. The CDR3 contains 13 residues. Trimming stripped 5 bases from V and 0 bases from J, with 5 bases between. CDR1 and CDR2 from the germline V gene are SGHTA and FQGNSA. CDR3 region: CASSRDSGNTIYF. CDR3 DNA sequence: TGTGCCAGCAGCCGGGACTCTGGAAACACCATATATTTT.

This clone is a singleton in its sample. The rearrangement joins TRBV14 to TRBJ1-6, with a weak D call TRBD1 (6 bases). The germline V gene has CDR1 SGHDN and CDR2 FVKESK. The length of the CDR3 is 17 residues. Trimming left V 8 bases short and J 0 bases short, with 17 bases between. The chain's CDR3 is CASSGQLLSSYNSPLHF. CDR3 bases: TGTGCCAGCTCCGGACAGCTTCTGAGCTCCTATAATTCACCCCTCCACTTT.

The V and J genes are TRBV29-1 and TRBJ2-2; 7 bases line up with TRBD1. V lost 2 bases, J lost 1 base, and 4 bases stayed unmatched. Germline assignment: CDR1 SQVTM and CDR2 ANQGSEA. The CDR3 is made up of 15 amino acids. CDR3 bases: TGCAGCGTTGAACGGCGGACAGGGAACACCGGGGAGCTGTTTTTT. This encodes CSVERRTGNTGELFF.

V usage is TRBV5-4 and J usage is TRBJ2-1; 11 bases are a match to TRBD1. Trimming at V came to 4 bases and at J to 7 bases, leaving 10 bases not matched to a gene. The germline V gene encodes CDR1 SGHNT and CDR2 YYREEE (reference sequence). The CDR3 totals 16 residues. This CDR3 is CASSMAGTGGRNEQFF. The CDR3 DNA reads TGTGCCAGCAGCATGGCGGGGACAGGGGGGCGGAATGAGCAGTTCTTC.

This clone was recorded only once. J is TRBJ2-1 and V is TRBV7-2, with no clear D. Germline CDR1 and CDR2: SGHTA and FQGNSA. The CDR3 consists of 14 residues. V was pared by 7 bases and J by 0 bases, with 10 bases between. Here the CDR3 DNA reads TGTGCCAGCATGCCTACAAGCTCCTACAATGAGCAGTTCTTC. It is translated as CASMPTSSYNEQFF.